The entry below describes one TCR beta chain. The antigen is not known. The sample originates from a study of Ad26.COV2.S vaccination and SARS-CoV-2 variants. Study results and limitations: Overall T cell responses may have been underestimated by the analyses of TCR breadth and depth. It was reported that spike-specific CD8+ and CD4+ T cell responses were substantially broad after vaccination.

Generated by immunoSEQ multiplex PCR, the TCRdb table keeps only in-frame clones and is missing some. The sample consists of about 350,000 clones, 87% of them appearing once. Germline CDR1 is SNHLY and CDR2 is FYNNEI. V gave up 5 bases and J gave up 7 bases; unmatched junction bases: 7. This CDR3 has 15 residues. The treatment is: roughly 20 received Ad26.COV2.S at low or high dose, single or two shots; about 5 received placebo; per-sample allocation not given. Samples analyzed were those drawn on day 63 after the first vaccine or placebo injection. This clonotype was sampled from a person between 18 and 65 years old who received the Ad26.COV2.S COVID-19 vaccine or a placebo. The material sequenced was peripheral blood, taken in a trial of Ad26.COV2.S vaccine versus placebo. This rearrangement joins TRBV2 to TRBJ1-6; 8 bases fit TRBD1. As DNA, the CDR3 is TGTGCCAGCAGTCTGGACAGGGAAGGAAATTCACCCCTCCACTTT. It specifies CASSLDREGNSPLHF.